These 13 T cell receptor beta chains came from one sample sequenced in a study of blood T cell repertoires in COVID-19. The data were produced by immunoSEQ multiplex PCR, yet TCRdb's version contains in-frame clones alone and is incomplete. The repertoire consists of around 200,000 clones, with roughly 84% occurring once and the leading ten covering about 7%. Sequencing was carried out using peripheral blood. Receptor source: a woman aged 40 to 50 with COVID-19, enrolled during active disease.

The J gene is TRBJ2-2, the V gene TRBV5-1, with 10 bases that match TRBD1. Trimming took 2 bases from V and 7 from J; bases not matched to a gene: 5. The CDR3 is made up of 15 amino acids. Germline lookup yields CDR1 SGHRS and CDR2 YFSETQ. As DNA, the CDR3 is TGCGCCAGCAGCTTAAGACAGGGGGCAGTCGGGGAGCTGTTTTTT. Amino acid sequence: CASSLRQGAVGELFF.

The gene calls are TRBV6-5 and TRBJ2-7; the match to TRBD1 covers 9 bases. With V trimmed by 9 bases and J by 5 bases, 11 bases remained unmatched. The CDR3 covers 14 residues. CDR1 is MNHEY and CDR2 is SVGAGI in the germline V gene. CDR3 sequence (DNA): TGTGCCAGGGTACCGGGACAGGGCCCCCACGAGCAGTACTTC. Translating it yields CARVPGQGPHEQYF.

The V and J genes are TRBV7-2 and TRBJ2-3, with D tentatively TRBD1 (5 bases). The CDR3 loop spans 15 amino acids. With 6 bases removed from V and 4 bases from J, the gap between germline ends came to 17 bases. In germline, CDR1 is SGHTA, CDR2 FQGNSA. The CDR3 is CASSDTGPGADTQYF. CDR3 sequence (DNA): TGTGCCAGCAGTGATACAGGTCCAGGAGCAGATACGCAGTATTTT.

This chain connects TRBV5-1 to TRBJ1-5, with D possibly TRBD1 on 5 matching bases. Trimming took 5 bases from V and 1 from J, leaving 13 bases between them. Germline assignment: CDR1 SGHRS and CDR2 YFSETQ. The CDR3 is made up of 15 amino acids. CDR3 in DNA: TGCGCCAGCAGAGGGGAAGGTGGAAGCAATCAGCCCCAGCATTTT. Translated, it gives CASRGEGGSNQPQHF. The whole variable domain, filled in from reference TRBV5-1 and TRBJ1-5, reads KAGVTQTPRYLIKTRGQQVTLSCSPISGHRSVSWYQQTPGQGLQFLFEYFSETQRNKGNFPGRFSGRQFSNSRSEMNVSTLELGDSALYLCASRGEGGSNQPQHFGDGTRLSIL.

This chain uses TRBV5-6 with TRBJ1-1, with D maybe TRBD1 (6 bases). V lost 3 bases and J lost 0, with 9 bases in between. The CDR3 contains 14 residues. Germline V CDR1 and CDR2: SGHDT, YYEEEE. CDR3 DNA sequence: TGTGCCAGCAGCTGGGGGCTCGTGAACACTGAAGCTTTCTTT. Translation gives CASSWGLVNTEAFF.

This clone was seen a handful of times. The chain uses TRBV19 and TRBJ1-1; no firm D call. Germline lookup yields CDR1 LNHDA and CDR2 SQIVND (reference sequence). The CDR3 extends over 11 amino acids. The germline V and J ends were trimmed by 7 bases and 1 base, with 4 bases remaining between them. CDR3 loop: CASTRNTEAFF. CDR3 sequence (DNA): TGTGCCAGTACCAGGAACACTGAAGCTTTCTTT.

This clone was seen more than once but under ten times. The gene calls are TRBV11-2 and TRBJ1-2, with D hard to call. The CDR3 is 15 residues long. CDR1 is SGHAT and CDR2 is FQNNGV in the germline V gene. The V gene lost 1 base and the J gene lost 8 bases, with 17 bases spanning the gap. CDR3 nucleotide sequence: TGTGCCAGCAGCTTAGTGATGATGGCGGCCGGGGGCTACACCTTC. Translated, it gives CASSLVMMAAGGYTF.

This clone was counted only a few times. This chain joins TRBV3-1 (or the pseudogene TRBV3-2) and TRBJ1-4; 10 positions agree with TRBD1. J lost 9 bases, V lost 4 bases, and 11 bases had no gene match. Germline lookup yields CDR1 LGHDT and CDR2 YNNKEL (reference sequence). This CDR3 spans 16 amino acids. CDR3 DNA sequence: TGTGCCAGCAGCCCCCGGGACAGGGGAACCCAACAAAAACTGTTTTTT. Its protein is CASSPRDRGTQQKLFF.

The chain recombines TRBV6-4 with TRBJ2-1; tentative D call: TRBD2 (6 bases). Trimming pared 8 bases from V and 5 bases from J, leaving 19 bases between. The CDR3 is 15 residues long. Per germline, CDR1 MRHNA and CDR2 SNTAGT. CDR3 residues: CASPAPGGRDNEQFF. The CDR3 region has the DNA TGTGCCAGCCCCGCCCCCGGGGGAAGGGACAATGAGCAGTTCTTC.

This clone was picked up a small number of times. V is TRBV2 and J is TRBJ2-3; a possible D gene is TRBD1 (6 bases). This CDR3 contains 15 residues. Trimming took off 4 bases at V and 2 bases at J, with 13 bases between the two ends. Germline values: CDR1 SNHLY, CDR2 FYNNEI. The CDR3 DNA reads TGTGCCAGCAGTGTGTATTGGGACATCACAGATACGCAGTATTTT. It encodes CASSVYWDITDTQYF. The entire variable domain, with the rest obtained from reference TRBV2 and TRBJ2-3, is as follows: EPEVTQTPSHQVTQMGQEVILRCVPISNHLYFYWYRQILGQKVEFLVSFYNNEISEKSEIFDDQFSVERPDGSNFTLKIRSTKLEDSAMYFCASSVYWDITDTQYFGPGTRLTVL.

V and J are TRBV2 and TRBJ2-2; TRBD1 aligns across 7 bases. CDR1 SNHLY and CDR2 FYNNEI come from the germline V gene. This CDR3 has 13 residues. Trimming took 7 bases from V and 6 from J; bases not matched to a gene: 5. In DNA, the CDR3 is TGTGCCAGCACCAGACAGGGCTCCGGGGAGCTGTTTTTT. Translation gives CASTRQGSGELFF.

The gene calls are TRBV5-6 and TRBJ1-4; D is possibly TRBD1 (6 bases). Between the trimmed V and J ends, which lost 0 bases and 8 bases, there was a span of 14 bases. This CDR3 has 15 amino acids. Germline-derived CDR1 and CDR2 are SGHDT and YYEEEE. CDR3 region: CASSLAPGATEKLFF. CDR3 nucleotide sequence: TGTGCCAGCAGCTTGGCCCCAGGGGCAACAGAAAAACTGTTTTTT.

The CDR3 is CSVVRDSPYEQYF. CDR3 sequence (DNA): TGCAGCGTTGTGAGGGACAGCCCCTACGAGCAGTACTTC. This chain connects TRBV29-1 to TRBJ2-7, with TRBD1 matching over 7 bases. This CDR3 is 13 amino acids long. V was clipped by 4 bases and J by 2 bases; unmatched bases: 5. CDR1 and CDR2 (germline): SQVTM, ANQGSEA.